This record looks at one TCR beta chain sequence and its context. The table came from immunoSEQ multiplex PCR; TCRdb's copy has only in-frame clones and leaves some out. The sample consists of about 26,000 clones, roughly 65% of them appearing once. In germline, CDR1 is SEHNR, CDR2 FQNEAQ (reference sequence). The CDR3 is made up of 15 amino acids. The germline V and J ends were trimmed by 0 bases and 4 bases, with 11 bases remaining between them. All patients relapsed after autologous stem cell transplantation, and brentuximab vedotin exposure varied. Patients showed best responses of complete response, partial response or progressive disease. The data stem from a study of PD-1 blockade in classical Hodgkin lymphoma. Study context: Intravenous nivolumab at 3 mg/kg was given to patients every 2 weeks.

The J gene is TRBJ2-3, the V gene TRBV7-9; a weak D match, TRBD2 (5 bases). The source material was peripheral blood mononuclear cells (PBMCs), sampled before the second cycle of nivolumab. The receptor was derived from a human donor with classical Hodgkin lymphoma. As DNA, the CDR3 is TGTGCCAGCAGCTTAGCGGGAAACGGGGCAGATACGCAGTATTTT. Its translation: CASSLAGNGADTQYF.